The 2 T cell receptor beta chains below come from one sample, sequenced in a study of T cell changes during pregnancy in multiple sclerosis. Sequenced by immunoSEQ multiplex PCR; TCRdb stores in-frame clones only, minus some. The sample has about 130,000 clones, 90% to 98% seen once. The sequencing used peripheral blood, collected after pregnancy. The receptor set was obtained from a female donor with multiple sclerosis, enrolled in a pregnancy study.

This chain uses TRBV9 with TRBJ2-4; 11 bases map to TRBD2. Germline lookup yields CDR1 SGDLS and CDR2 YYNGEE. The V segment lost 4 bases and the J segment 1 base; nucleotides outside the gene matches: 4. The CDR3 spans 16 residues. The CDR3 loop is CASSPSSGRAKNIQYF. The CDR3 DNA sequence: TGTGCCAGCAGCCCCTCTAGCGGGAGGGCCAAAAACATTCAGTACTTC. The full variable domain, with the rest looked up from reference TRBV9 and TRBJ2-4, is DSGVTQTPKHLITATGQRVTLRCSPRSGDLSVYWYQQSLDQGLQFLIQYYNGEERAKGNILERFSAQQFPDLHSELNLSSLELGDSALYFCASSPSSGRAKNIQYFGAGTRLSVL.

This chain connects TRBV18 to TRBJ1-3; no clear D gene. There are 14 residues in the CDR3. Trimming removed 3 bases at V and 0 bases at J, with 6 bases between. Germline-derived CDR1 and CDR2 are KGHSH and LQKENI. CDR3 loop: CASSPYGSGNTIYF. DNA for the CDR3: TGTGCCAGCTCACCGTACGGCTCTGGAAACACCATATATTTT. The full variable domain, with the rest looked up from reference TRBV18 and TRBJ1-3, is NAGVMQNPRHLVRRRGQEARLRCSPMKGHSHVYWYRQLPEEGLKFMVYLQKENIIDESGMPKERFSAEFPKEGPSILRIQQVVRGDSAAYFCASSPYGSGNTIYFGEGSWLTVV.